This T cell receptor (beta chain) was recovered during a study of PD-L1 blockade in urothelial cancer. Germline values: CDR1 SGHRS, CDR2 YFSETQ. Trimming left V 1 base short and J 4 bases short, with 12 bases between. CDR3 length equals 14 residues. Every PCR got spiked synthetic TCR analog templates. The data were produced by immunoSEQ multiplex PCR, yet TCRdb's version contains in-frame clones alone and is incomplete. The data show 70,000 or so clones, 85% to 90% seen once. Regarding time point: pretreatment peripheral blood. The sample in question was PBMCs, obtained around atezolizumab (anti-PD-L1) treatment. This rearrangement joins TRBV5-1 to TRBJ2-7; D might be TRBD2 (7 bases). The receptor was derived from a man aged 70 or older with urothelial cancer. Written as DNA, the CDR3 is TGCGCCAGCAGCTTGCGGGGGGCGCGGTACGAGCAGTACTTC. This translates into CASSLRGARYEQYF.